This record covers a single T cell receptor (beta chain). As yet, its antigen is unknown. This sample is part of a study of cytomegalovirus exposure and HLA in healthy donors. Study context: Within the Caucasian-associated ancestry cluster were roughly 82% of the approximately 390 genotyped donors.

Study observations and caveats: Researchers had no immune exposure information except CMV serostatus available. What a later analysis showed was that several of the most significant clusters appeared linked to common viral pathogens. V- and J-gene trimming of TCR beta was linked (in a later analysis) to a missense DCLRE1C variant.

Researchers ran the PCR with 60 Vbeta and 13 Jbeta primers. Only in-frame clones appear in the TCRdb table, and some are missing; sequencing was by immunoSEQ multiplex PCR. The sample has about 130,000 clones, 75% to 85% seen once. This TCR was recovered from a man aged 35 to 55 in good health and CMV-seronegative. Sequencing was performed on PBMCs.

The CDR3 nucleotides are TGTGCCAGCAGCTTAGAAGGAGCGGGAGATTGGCAGTATTTT. Its translation is CASSLEGAGDWQYF. This rearrangement joins TRBV7-6 to TRBJ2-3; 8 positions agree with TRBD2. CDR3 length: 14 amino acids. The V and J ends lost 1 base and 11 bases, in that order; junction bases with no gene match: 8. In germline, CDR1 is SGHVS, CDR2 FNYEAQ.